The sequence of this T cell receptor beta chain was determined in a study of OX40 agonist ivuxolimab in advanced cancers. Whole-study findings and limits: Expanded clones were, on average, more numerous in CD8+ T cells than in CD4+. At doses 0.1 to 3.0 mg/kg, CD4+ and CD8+ clones expanded.

Here immunoSEQ multiplex PCR was the method, and the copy in TCRdb shows in-frame clones only, minus some. This sample has about 58,000 clones, with 75% to 85% found just once. The CDR3 spans 14 residues. With V trimmed by 6 bases and J by 4 bases, 9 bases remained unmatched. Per the germline V gene, CDR1 is SGDLS and CDR2 is YYNGEE. Autoimmune disease history or systemic immunosuppression excluded patients. About this clone itself: Antigen specificity is unknown.

Sequencing used CD4+ or CD8+ T cells sorted from blood, obtained in a trial of the OX40 agonist ivuxolimab. The TCR originated in an adult with an advanced solid tumor such as melanoma, head and neck, liver or kidney cancer. V is TRBV9 and J is TRBJ1-1; TRBD1 matches at 7 bases. CDR3 protein: CASTKTPGGTEAFF. The CDR3, as DNA: TGTGCCAGCACCAAAACCCCAGGGGGCACTGAAGCTTTCTTT.